The 25 T cell receptor beta chains presented below share a single source sample, sequenced in a study of T cells after posttransplantation cyclophosphamide. Only in-frame clones appear in the TCRdb table, and some are missing; sequencing was by immunoSEQ multiplex PCR. The sample records some 54,000 clones, under 95% being singletons. Sequenced sample: PBMCs. The source is a woman in her 30s in good health and a related stem cell transplant donor.

The table lists this clone with a count of one. The chain is built from TRBV5-6 and TRBJ1-1; 10 bases match TRBD1. The germline CDR1 and CDR2 sequences are SGHDT and YYEEEE. There are 16 residues in the CDR3. Unmatched junction bases numbered 9, after V lost 4 bases and J lost 3 bases. Here the CDR3 DNA reads TGTGCCAGCAGCCGATACTCCGGGACAGGGGACACTGAAGCTTTCTTT. Its translation: CASSRYSGTGDTEAFF.

This chain uses TRBV10-3 with TRBJ1-1; 8 bases map to TRBD1. CDR3 size: 14 residues. Germline CDR1 and CDR2: ENHRY and SYGVKD. V trimming: 6 bases; J trimming: 2 bases; junction bases outside the gene matches: 5. The CDR3 DNA follows: TGTGCCATCAGGGGGGACAGGCCAAACACTGAAGCTTTCTTT. Amino acids: CAIRGDRPNTEAFF.

The J gene is TRBJ1-4, the V gene TRBV25-1; TRBD1 agrees at 7 bases. CDR3 size: 15 residues. CDR1 MGHDK and CDR2 SYGVNS come from the germline V gene. Trimming at V came to 0 bases and at J to 8 bases, leaving 6 bases not matched to a gene. CDR3 loop: CASSEYQGVREKLFF. The CDR3 bases are TGTGCCAGCAGTGAATATCAGGGGGTACGGGAAAAACTGTTTTTT.

A few counts support this clone. The rearrangement joins TRBV5-1 to TRBJ2-3; 7 bases agree with TRBD1. The trim removed 7 bases at V and 0 bases at J, leaving 8 bases unmatched. CDR1 is SGHRS, CDR2 YFSETQ, per germline. The CDR3 spans 15 residues. The CDR3 reads CASGTGQLSTDTQYF. The CDR3 DNA is TGCGCCAGCGGAACGGGACAGTTAAGCACAGATACGCAGTATTTT.

This clone was detected a few times. The chain couples TRBV6-4 to TRBJ2-3; D perhaps matches TRBD1 (5 bases). This CDR3 region has 14 residues. Trimming took off 4 bases at V and 0 bases at J, with 8 bases between the two ends. The V gene's germline CDR1 is MRHNA and CDR2 SNTAGT. CDR3: CASSVSGSTDTQYF. Here the CDR3 DNA reads TGTGCCAGCAGTGTATCAGGGAGCACAGATACGCAGTATTTT.

This rearrangement joins TRBV19 to TRBJ2-2, with 11 bases identical to TRBD1. V dropped 7 bases and J dropped 6; count of bases not matched to a gene: 13. Germline V gene sequence: CDR1 LNHDA, CDR2 SQIVND (reference sequence). The CDR3 length is 17 residues. The CDR3 spells CASTLRLPGQGAGELFF. CDR3 coding DNA: TGTGCCAGTACCCTGAGGTTACCGGGACAGGGGGCCGGGGAGCTGTTTTTT.

The chain combines TRBV7-8 with TRBJ2-7, with 9 nucleotides matching TRBD2. Trimming took 5 bases from V and 7 from J; bases not matched to a gene: 12. The CDR3 loop spans 15 amino acids. Germline CDR1 SGHVS, CDR2 FQNEAQ. DNA of the CDR3: TGTGCCAGCAGCCCAACGGGCGGGGGGGGCATAGAGCAGTACTTC. Amino acid sequence: CASSPTGGGGIEQYF.

The chain carries TRBV5-1 and TRBJ2-5, with 11 bases fitting TRBD1. V lost 2 bases and J lost 3; bases outside the gene matches: 6. The V gene's germline CDR1 is SGHRS and CDR2 YFSETQ. This CDR3 is built from 16 residues. The CDR3 spells CASSLVPGQGEETQYF. The CDR3 bases are TGCGCCAGCAGCTTAGTCCCGGGACAGGGGGAAGAGACCCAGTACTTC. The whole variable domain, filled in from reference TRBV5-1 and TRBJ2-5, reads KAGVTQTPRYLIKTRGQQVTLSCSPISGHRSVSWYQQTPGQGLQFLFEYFSETQRNKGNFPGRFSGRQFSNSRSEMNVSTLELGDSALYLCASSLVPGQGEETQYFGPGTRLLVL.

The rearrangement uses TRBV5-6 and TRBJ1-2, with D unclear. V was clipped by 5 bases and J by 4 bases, with 12 bases between them. Germline loops: CDR1 SGHDT, CDR2 YYEEEE. The CDR3 contains 13 residues. CDR3: CASRQEGIYGYTF. For the CDR3, the DNA is TGTGCCAGCAGGCAAGAGGGAATCTATGGCTACACCTTC.

The chain combines TRBV4-1 with TRBJ1-1, with 7 bases lining up with TRBD1. This CDR3 is built from 14 residues. V lost 5 bases and J lost 4; bases outside the gene matches: 7. Germline values: CDR1 MGHRA, CDR2 YSYEKL. CDR3 amino acids: CASSSQGLLTEAFF. The CDR3 bases are TGCGCCAGCAGCTCACAGGGGTTACTCACTGAAGCTTTCTTT.

This chain connects TRBV19 to TRBJ1-1, with 10 nucleotides matching TRBD1. The V segment lost 6 bases and the J segment 10 bases; nucleotides outside the gene matches: 11. Germline values: CDR1 LNHDA, CDR2 SQIVND (reference sequence). The CDR3 is 14 amino acids. The CDR3 region is CASSPRTGGLGAFF. DNA for the CDR3: TGTGCCAGTAGCCCCCGGACAGGGGGTTTGGGAGCTTTCTTT.

This rearrangement joins TRBV19 to TRBJ2-1; 9 nucleotides agree with TRBD1. The CDR3 consists of 18 residues. V was clipped by 3 bases and J by 2 bases; unmatched bases: 11. Germline V gene lookup returns CDR1 LNHDA and CDR2 SQIVND (reference sequence). DNA of the CDR3: TGTGCCAGTAGTATCTGGGGACAGGGTAGGGGAGCCTACAATGAGCAGTTCTTC. Translating it yields CASSIWGQGRGAYNEQFF.

The chain has TRBV30 and TRBJ2-5; 7 bases agree with TRBD2. Germline V lookup: CDR1 GTSNPN, CDR2 SVGIG (reference sequence). Trimming at V came to 5 bases and at J to 5 bases, leaving 2 bases not matched to a gene. The CDR3 contains 11 residues. The CDR3 here is CAWGAGETQYF. CDR3 DNA sequence: TGTGCCTGGGGAGCGGGGGAGACCCAGTACTTC.

V usage is TRBV4-1 and J usage is TRBJ2-7; 8 nucleotides match TRBD1. The length of the CDR3 is 16 residues. The V gene's germline CDR1 is MGHRA and CDR2 YSYEKL. Trimming took 1 base from V and 4 from J; bases not matched to a gene: 9. Here the CDR3 reads CASSQVRAGGGYEQYF. DNA for the CDR3: TGCGCCAGCAGCCAAGTCAGGGCAGGGGGCGGATACGAGCAGTACTTC.

The rearrangement links TRBV7-2 to TRBJ1-3; TRBD1 aligns across 7 bases. The CDR3 length is 17 residues. Germline V gene sequence: CDR1 SGHTA, CDR2 FQGNSA. The ends lost 5 bases at V and 0 bases at J; junction bases unmatched: 10. Here the CDR3 reads CASSLNPTGDSGNTIYF. DNA for the CDR3: TGTGCCAGCAGCCTCAACCCTACAGGGGACTCTGGAAACACCATATATTTT. Variable domain in full (rest from reference TRBV7-2 and TRBJ1-3): GAGVSQSPSNKVTEKGKDVELRCDPISGHTALYWYRQSLGQGLEFLIYFQGNSAPDKSGLPSDRFSAERTGGSVSTLTIQRTQQEDSAVYLCASSLNPTGDSGNTIYFGEGSWLTVV.

The rearrangement links TRBV18 to TRBJ1-1; 9 bases agree with TRBD1. Germline CDR1 is KGHSH and CDR2 is LQKENI. The CDR3 runs 17 residues. V trimming: 3 bases; J trimming: 0 bases; junction bases outside the gene matches: 8. The CDR3 region has the DNA TGTGCCAGCTCACCCCCGGGACAGGGCCCATTGAACACTGAAGCTTTCTTT. It is translated as CASSPPGQGPLNTEAFF.

The chain joins TRBV6-5 to TRBJ1-1; D unresolved. The V end was cut by 3 bases, the J end by 6 bases, with 8 bases between. From germline, CDR1 is MNHEY and CDR2 SVGAGI. The CDR3 runs to 12 residues. The CDR3 DNA follows: TGTGCCAGCAGTTATCCCGGGTCTGAAGCTTTCTTT. The encoded protein is CASSYPGSEAFF.

The gene calls are TRBV18 and TRBJ2-3, with D tentatively TRBD2 (6 bases). V lost 4 bases and J 2 bases, leaving 13 bases between the germline ends. The V gene's germline CDR1 is KGHSH and CDR2 LQKENI. The CDR3 has 15 residues. The CDR3 DNA is TGTGCCAGCTCACGTTTCTGGGGGGACACAGATACGCAGTATTTT. Encoded protein: CASSRFWGDTDTQYF.

The chain recombines TRBV28 with TRBJ1-6, with D uncertain. V was cut by 3 bases and J by 3 bases, with 12 bases left in between. The CDR3 is 16 amino acids. Germline assignment: CDR1 MDHEN and CDR2 SYDVKM. CDR3 region: CASSFTQANYNSPLHF. CDR3 bases: TGTGCCAGCAGTTTTACTCAGGCCAACTATAATTCACCCCTCCACTTT.

Written as DNA, the CDR3 is TGCGCCAGCAGCCCCCCTCCGGTCTATGGCTACACCTTC. Translation: CASSPPPVYGYTF. The rearrangement links TRBV10-2 to TRBJ1-2; D is ambiguous. CDR3 length: 13 residues. Trimming shortened V by 6 bases and J by 4 bases, and 12 bases separated the two germline ends. CDR1 and CDR2 from the germline V gene are WSHSY and SAAADI.

The chain's CDR3 is CASSFRGGAGKNIQYF. The CDR3 nucleotides are TGCGCCAGCAGCTTTAGGGGGGGCGCAGGCAAAAACATTCAGTACTTC. The chain has TRBV5-1 and TRBJ2-4; D perhaps matches TRBD2 (7 bases). With 2 bases removed from V and 3 bases from J, the gap between germline ends came to 15 bases. The CDR3 sequence is 16 residues long. Germline values: CDR1 SGHRS, CDR2 YFSETQ.

The V and J genes are TRBV5-5 and TRBJ2-2; 11 bases agree with TRBD2. Germline V gene lookup returns CDR1 SGHKS and CDR2 YYEKEE (reference sequence). The length of the CDR3 is 16 residues. The J segment lost 4 bases and the V segment lost 3 bases, leaving 5 bases of the junction unmatched. The CDR3 DNA reads TGTGCCAGCAGCTCAACTAGCGGGGGTGGCACCGGGGAGCTGTTTTTT. This translates into CASSSTSGGGTGELFF.

J is TRBJ2-7 and V is TRBV4-2; 9 positions agree with TRBD2. The V segment lost 1 base and the J segment 3 bases; nucleotides outside the gene matches: 10. The CDR3 loop spans 17 amino acids. Germline loops: CDR1 LGHNA, CDR2 YNFKEQ. The CDR3 DNA reads TGTGCCAGCAGCCAAGCCCTTAGCGGGGGAGAATTCTACGAGCAGTACTTC. It encodes CASSQALSGGEFYEQYF.

This clone was detected a few times. The chain carries TRBV5-1 and TRBJ1-5; TRBD1 is a possible D gene (6 bases). The CDR3 loop spans 14 amino acids. Trimming removed 4 bases at V and 1 base at J, with 9 bases between. The germline V gene encodes CDR1 SGHRS and CDR2 YFSETQ. The CDR3: CASSPGQSNQPQHF. The DNA for the CDR3 is TGCGCCAGCAGCCCTGGACAGAGCAATCAGCCCCAGCATTTT. The full variable domain, rest sourced from reference TRBV5-1 and TRBJ1-5, is KAGVTQTPRYLIKTRGQQVTLSCSPISGHRSVSWYQQTPGQGLQFLFEYFSETQRNKGNFPGRFSGRQFSNSRSEMNVSTLELGDSALYLCASSPGQSNQPQHFGDGTRLSIL.

This clone was seen a single time. The chain is built from TRBV5-6 and TRBJ1-2; the match to TRBD1 covers 8 bases. This CDR3 region has 16 residues. With V trimmed by 1 base and J by 4 bases, 9 bases remained unmatched. CDR1 and CDR2 from the germline V gene are SGHDT and YYEEEE. This CDR3 reads CASSLFHLTGVYGYTF. CDR3 DNA sequence: TGTGCCAGCAGCTTGTTTCACCTGACAGGGGTCTATGGCTACACCTTC.